These 5 T cell receptor beta chains share one sample of origin, sequenced in a study of blood T cell repertoires in COVID-19. Clones were sequenced by immunoSEQ multiplex PCR, and TCRdb holds only the in-frame ones, with some missing. The data show around 100,000 clones, with 88% seen just once and roughly 3.5% held by the top ten. The sequencing input was peripheral blood. Receptors were obtained from a human donor in a cohort sampled during active COVID-19.

This sequence joins TRBV3-1 (or the pseudogene TRBV3-2) and TRBJ1-4; 8 bases map to TRBD1. With 2 bases clipped from V and 3 bases from J, the junction kept 8 bases outside the gene matches. This CDR3 comprises 17 residues. CDR1 LGHDT and CDR2 YNNKEL come from the germline V gene (reference sequence). The CDR3 loop is CASSQHPGGQSNEKLFF. The CDR3 DNA sequence: TGTGCCAGCAGCCAACATCCAGGGGGCCAGTCTAATGAAAAACTGTTTTTT.

The gene calls are TRBV19 and TRBJ2-7; D gene ambiguous. Germline CDR1 LNHDA, CDR2 SQIVND (reference sequence). Trimming left V 7 bases short and J 1 base short, with 11 bases between. CDR3 length equals 13 residues. The chain's CDR3 is CASNGGWSYEQYF. Written as DNA, the CDR3 is TGTGCCAGTAATGGCGGATGGTCCTACGAGCAGTACTTC. The full variable domain, completed using reference TRBV19 and TRBJ2-7, is DGGITQSPKYLFRKEGQNVTLSCEQNLNHDAMYWYRQDPGQGLRLIYYSQIVNDFQKGDIAEGYSVSREKKESFPLTVTSAQKNPTAFYLCASNGGWSYEQYFGPGTRLTVT.

The gene calls are TRBV9 and TRBJ2-7, with TRBD1 identical over 11 bases. CDR3 length: 15 amino acids. J was trimmed by 5 bases and V by 0 bases; bases with no gene match: 4. Germline V gene sequence: CDR1 SGDLS, CDR2 YYNGEE. The CDR3 loop is CASSVERTGGDEQYF. CDR3 coding DNA: TGTGCCAGCAGCGTAGAGAGGACAGGGGGCGACGAGCAGTACTTC.

The gene calls are TRBV27 and TRBJ1-5; tentatively, D is TRBD1 (5 bases). V lost 5 bases, J lost 2 bases, and 16 bases lay in between. Germline assignment: CDR1 MNHEY and CDR2 SMNVEV (reference sequence). The CDR3 sequence is 16 residues long. The CDR3 DNA reads TGTGCCAGCAGTCCTCAGGGCAGTAGGCGCAATCAGCCCCAGCATTTT. Protein sequence: CASSPQGSRRNQPQHF.

The V and J genes are TRBV19 and TRBJ2-7; 9 bases align to TRBD1. The germline V gene has CDR1 LNHDA and CDR2 SQIVND (reference sequence). The trim removed 4 bases at V and 5 bases at J, leaving 9 bases unmatched. The CDR3 runs 15 residues. The CDR3: CASSNRGTGLDEQYF. The CDR3 nucleotides are TGTGCCAGTAGTAACCGTGGGACAGGGTTGGACGAGCAGTACTTC. Supplemented by reference TRBV19 and TRBJ2-7, the full variable domain reads DGGITQSPKYLFRKEGQNVTLSCEQNLNHDAMYWYRQDPGQGLRLIYYSQIVNDFQKGDIAEGYSVSREKKESFPLTVTSAQKNPTAFYLCASSNRGTGLDEQYFGPGTRLTVT.